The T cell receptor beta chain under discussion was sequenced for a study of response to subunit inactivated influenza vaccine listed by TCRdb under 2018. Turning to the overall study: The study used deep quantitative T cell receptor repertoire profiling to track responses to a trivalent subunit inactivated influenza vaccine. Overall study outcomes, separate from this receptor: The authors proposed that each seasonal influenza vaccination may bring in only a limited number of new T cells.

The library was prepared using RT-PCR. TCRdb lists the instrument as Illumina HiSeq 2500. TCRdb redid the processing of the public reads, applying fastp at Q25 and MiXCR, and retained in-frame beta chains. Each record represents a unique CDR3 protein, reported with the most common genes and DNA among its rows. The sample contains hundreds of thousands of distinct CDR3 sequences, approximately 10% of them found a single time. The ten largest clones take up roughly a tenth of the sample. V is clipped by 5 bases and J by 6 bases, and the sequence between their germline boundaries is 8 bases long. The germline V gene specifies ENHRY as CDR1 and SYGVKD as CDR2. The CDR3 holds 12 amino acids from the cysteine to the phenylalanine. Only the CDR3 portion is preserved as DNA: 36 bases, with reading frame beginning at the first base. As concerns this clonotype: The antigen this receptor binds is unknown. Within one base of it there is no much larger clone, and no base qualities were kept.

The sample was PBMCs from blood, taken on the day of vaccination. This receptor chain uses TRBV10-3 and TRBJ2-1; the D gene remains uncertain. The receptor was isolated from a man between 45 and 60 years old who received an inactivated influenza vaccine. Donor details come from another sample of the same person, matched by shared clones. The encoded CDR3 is CAISTDGNEQFF. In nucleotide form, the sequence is TGTGCCATCAGTACGGACGGCAATGAGCAGTTCTTC.